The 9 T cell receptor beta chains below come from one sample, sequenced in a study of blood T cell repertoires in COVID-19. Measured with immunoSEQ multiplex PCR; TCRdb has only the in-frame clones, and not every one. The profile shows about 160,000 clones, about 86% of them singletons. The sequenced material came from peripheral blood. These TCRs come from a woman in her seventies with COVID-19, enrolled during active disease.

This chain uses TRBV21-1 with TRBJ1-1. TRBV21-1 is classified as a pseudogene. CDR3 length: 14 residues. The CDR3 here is CASGRGETHTRAFF. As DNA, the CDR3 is TGTGCCAGCGGCCGTGGGGAGACGCATACCCGCGCTTTCTTT.

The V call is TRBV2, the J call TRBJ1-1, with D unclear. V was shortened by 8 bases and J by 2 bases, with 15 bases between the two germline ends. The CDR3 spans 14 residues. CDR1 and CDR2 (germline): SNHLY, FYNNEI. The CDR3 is CASVVDFLNTEAFF. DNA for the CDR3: TGTGCCAGCGTGGTTGACTTCCTAAACACTGAAGCTTTCTTT. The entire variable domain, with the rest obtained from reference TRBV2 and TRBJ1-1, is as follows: EPEVTQTPSHQVTQMGQEVILRCVPISNHLYFYWYRQILGQKVEFLVSFYNNEISEKSEIFDDQFSVERPDGSNFTLKIRSTKLEDSAMYFCASVVDFLNTEAFFGQGTRLTVV.

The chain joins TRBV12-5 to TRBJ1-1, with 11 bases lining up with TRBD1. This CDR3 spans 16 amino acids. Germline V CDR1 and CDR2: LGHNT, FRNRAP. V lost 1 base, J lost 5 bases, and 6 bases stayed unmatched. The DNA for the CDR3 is TGTGCTAGTGGTTTGGGTTCCGGGACAGGGGGTACTGAAGCTTTCTTT. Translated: CASGLGSGTGGTEAFF. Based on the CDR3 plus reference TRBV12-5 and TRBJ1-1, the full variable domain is DARVTQTPRHKVTEMGQEVTMRCQPILGHNTVFWYRQTMMQGLELLAYFRNRAPLDDSGMPKDRFSAEMPDATLATLKIQPSEPRDSAVYFCASGLGSGTGGTEAFFGQGTRLTVV.

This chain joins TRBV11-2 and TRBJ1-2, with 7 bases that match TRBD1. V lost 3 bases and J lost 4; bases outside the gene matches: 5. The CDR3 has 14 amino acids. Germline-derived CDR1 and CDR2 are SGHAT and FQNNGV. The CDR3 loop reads CASSLAGTAYGYTF. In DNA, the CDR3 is TGTGCCAGCAGCTTGGCCGGGACAGCCTATGGCTACACCTTC.

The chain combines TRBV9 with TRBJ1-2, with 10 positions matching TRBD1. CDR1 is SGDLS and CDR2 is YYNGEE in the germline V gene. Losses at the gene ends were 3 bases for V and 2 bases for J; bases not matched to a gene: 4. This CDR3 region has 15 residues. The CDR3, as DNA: TGTGCCAGCAGCGCGACGGGACAGGGGAACTATGGCTACACCTTC. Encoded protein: CASSATGQGNYGYTF.

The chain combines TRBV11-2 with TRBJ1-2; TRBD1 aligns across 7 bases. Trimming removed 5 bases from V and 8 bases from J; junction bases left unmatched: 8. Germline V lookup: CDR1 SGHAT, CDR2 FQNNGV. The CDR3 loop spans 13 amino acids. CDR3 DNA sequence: TGTGCCAGCAGCCCACAGGGGAGATCGGGCTACACCTTC. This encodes CASSPQGRSGYTF.

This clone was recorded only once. The CDR3 DNA follows: TGTGCCAGCTCACCTCGAGCAGGCCTACTCTCTGGGGCCAACGTCCTGACTTTC. This gives the protein CASSPRAGLLSGANVLTF. The gene calls are TRBV18 and TRBJ2-6; D not certain. Trimming pared 3 bases from V and 0 bases from J, leaving 15 bases between. CDR1 and CDR2 (germline): KGHSH, LQKENI. The CDR3 contains 18 residues.

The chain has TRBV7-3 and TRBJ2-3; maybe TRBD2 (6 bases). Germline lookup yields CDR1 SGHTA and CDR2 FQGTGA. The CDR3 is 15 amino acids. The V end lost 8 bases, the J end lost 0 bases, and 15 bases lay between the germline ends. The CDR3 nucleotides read TGTGCCAGCGGGCGGGGACCAACTAGCACAGATACGCAGTATTTT. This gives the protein CASGRGPTSTDTQYF. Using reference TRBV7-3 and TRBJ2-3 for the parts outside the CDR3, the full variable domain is GAGVSQTPSNKVTEKGKYVELRCDPISGHTALYWYRQSLGQGPEFLIYFQGTGAADDSGLPNDRFFAVRPEGSVSTLKIQRTERGDSAVYLCASGRGPTSTDTQYFGPGTRLTVL.

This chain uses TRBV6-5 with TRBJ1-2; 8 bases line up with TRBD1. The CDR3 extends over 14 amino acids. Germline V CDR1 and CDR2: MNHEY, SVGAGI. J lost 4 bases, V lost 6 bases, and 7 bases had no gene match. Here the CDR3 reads CASSRGQGGYGYTF. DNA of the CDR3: TGTGCCAGCAGCCGAGGACAGGGAGGCTATGGCTACACCTTC.